The rows below give T cell receptor beta chains drawn from one sample of a study of CD8 T cells in Susac syndrome. Each CDR3 protein gets one entry after TCRdb re-called the immunoSEQ multiplex PCR reads with MiXCR. The sample includes about 180,000 distinct CDR3 sequences, 85% to 95% seen only once; the top ten take 0.12%. Sequencing input: CD4+ T cells from PBMCs. These receptors came from a human donor with Susac syndrome. Each CDR3 is given with its conserved first and last residue. Fields, in order: J gene, clone size, V gene, D gene, CDR3 protein, CDR3 DNA. The D gene is left open where the match is weak. Size tells how often a clone was seen (once, few, many) or the class of an expanded clone, and some rows leave it out.

TRBJ1-1,NA,TRBV3-1,NA,CASSQPLVNTEAFF,TGTGCCAGCAGCCAACCCCTAGTGAACACTGAAGCTTTCTTT
TRBJ2-2,NA,TRBV12-3/TRBV12-4,TRBD1,CASSSRQGETGELFF,TGTGCCAGCAGTTCCAGACAGGGGGAGACCGGGGAGCTGTTTTTT
TRBJ2-7,NA,TRBV9,NA,CASSERDFRNGYEQYF,TGTGCCAGCAGCGAGAGGGATTTTAGGAATGGCTACGAGCAGTACTTC
TRBJ1-2,NA,TRBV7-3,NA,CASSSGGVGYTF,TGTGCCAGCAGCTCCGGAGGGGTGGGCTACACCTTC
TRBJ2-3,once,TRBV29-1,NA,CSVESSPDTQYF,TGCAGCGTTGAGTCTAGTCCAGATACGCAGTATTTT
TRBJ2-1,NA,TRBV2,NA,CASPRGTSSYNEQFF,TGTGCCAGCCCTCGGGGGACCAGCTCCTACAATGAGCAGTTCTTC
TRBJ2-1,NA,TRBV12-3/TRBV12-4,NA,CASSSQADEQFF,TGTGCCAGCAGTTCTCAGGCAGATGAGCAGTTCTTC
TRBJ2-7,NA,TRBV5-6,NA,CASSFIDSYEQYF,TGTGCCAGCAGCTTCATCGACAGCTACGAGCAGTACTTC
TRBJ1-1,NA,TRBV10-3,TRBD1,CAISNRQGKNTEAFF,TGTGCCATCAGCAACCGACAGGGGAAGAACACTGAAGCTTTCTTT
TRBJ1-5,NA,TRBV19,NA,CASSLGGRQPQHF,TGTGCCAGTAGTCTTGGGGGTAGACAGCCCCAGCATTTT
TRBJ2-7,NA,TRBV6-2/TRBV6-3,TRBD1,CATGTGGSYEQYF,TGTGCCACCGGGACAGGGGGCTCCTACGAGCAGTACTTC
TRBJ1-1,NA,TRBV6-5,NA,CASSAPVRTHAFF,TGTGCCAGCAGTGCCCCCGTTAGGACCCACGCTTTCTTT
TRBJ2-5,NA,TRBV2,TRBD2,CASSVRGEGETQYF,TGTGCCAGCAGTGTGCGGGGGGAAGGAGAGACCCAGTACTTC
TRBJ2-5,NA,TRBV4-1,NA,CASSRLGPSQETQYF,TGCGCCAGCAGCCGGTTGGGCCCTAGCCAAGAGACCCAGTACTTC
TRBJ1-6,NA,TRBV14,NA,CASSPPGVDSPLHF,TGTGCCAGCAGCCCCCCGGGGGTCGATTCACCCCTCCACTTT
TRBJ2-5,few,TRBV6-1,TRBD1,CASSGQGAAQETQYF,TGTGCCAGCAGCGGACAGGGGGCGGCCCAAGAGACCCAGTACTTC
TRBJ2-7,few,TRBV20-1,TRBD2,CSARRAGGLYEQYF,TGCAGTGCTAGACGAGCGGGGGGCCTCTACGAGCAGTACTTC